This entry concerns a single T cell receptor (beta chain). Its specificity is unknown. Vbeta (60) and Jbeta (13) primers were used in the PCR. Repertoires were generated with immunoSEQ multiplex PCR, while TCRdb's copy carries only in-frame clones and drops some. Of approximately 160,000 clones listed, around 63% were seen once; the top ten hold 4% to 5.5%. The germline V gene has CDR1 LNHDA and CDR2 SQIVND (reference sequence). The CDR3 is made up of 17 amino acids. Trimming removed 5 bases from V and 3 bases from J; junction bases left unmatched: 15. This record belongs to a study of cytomegalovirus exposure and HLA in healthy donors. Study results and caveats: The study put under 200 TCR beta chains on its list as cytomegalovirus-associated. Later analysis reportedly placed an Asian-associated ancestry cluster below the roughly 690-donor mean in N-insertions. Most TCR sequences were rare, but some public TCRs occurred in many donors.

V is TRBV19 and J is TRBJ2-7; 8 bases line up with TRBD1. The origin of this receptor is a woman younger than 30 in good health and CMV-seropositive. Material: PBMCs. CDR3 in amino acids: CASSHFTRDRSYYEQYF. The CDR3 coding sequence is TGTGCCAGTAGTCACTTCACCCGGGACAGGAGCTACTACGAGCAGTACTTC.